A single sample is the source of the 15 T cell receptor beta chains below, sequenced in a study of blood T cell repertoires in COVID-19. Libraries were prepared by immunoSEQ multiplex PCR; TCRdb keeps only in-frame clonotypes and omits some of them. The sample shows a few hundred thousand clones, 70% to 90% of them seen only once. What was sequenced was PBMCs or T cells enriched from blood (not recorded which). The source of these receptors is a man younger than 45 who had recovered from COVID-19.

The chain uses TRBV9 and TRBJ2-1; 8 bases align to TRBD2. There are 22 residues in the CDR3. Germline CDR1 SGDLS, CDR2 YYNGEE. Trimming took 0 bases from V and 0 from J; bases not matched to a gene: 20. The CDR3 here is CASSVEPQLGAGGSSSYNEQFF. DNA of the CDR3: TGTGCCAGCAGCGTAGAACCCCAGTTGGGGGCGGGGGGCTCAAGCTCCTACAATGAGCAGTTCTTC.

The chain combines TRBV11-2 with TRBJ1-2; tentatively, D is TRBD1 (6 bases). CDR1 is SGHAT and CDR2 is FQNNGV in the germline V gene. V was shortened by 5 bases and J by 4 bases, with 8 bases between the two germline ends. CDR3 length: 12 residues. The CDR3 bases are TGTGCCAGCAGCCAGGACAGCTATGGCTACACCTTC. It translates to CASSQDSYGYTF.

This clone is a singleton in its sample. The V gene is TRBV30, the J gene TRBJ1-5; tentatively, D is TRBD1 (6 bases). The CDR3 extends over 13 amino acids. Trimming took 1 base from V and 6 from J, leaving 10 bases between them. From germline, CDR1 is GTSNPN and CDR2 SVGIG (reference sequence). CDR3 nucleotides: TGTGCCTGGAGTGAAACAGGGACTCAGCCCCAGCATTTT. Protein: CAWSETGTQPQHF.

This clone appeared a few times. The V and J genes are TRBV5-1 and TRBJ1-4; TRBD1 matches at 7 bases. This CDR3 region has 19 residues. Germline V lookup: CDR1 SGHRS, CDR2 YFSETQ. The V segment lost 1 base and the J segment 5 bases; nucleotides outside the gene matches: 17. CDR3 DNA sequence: TGCGCCAGCAGCTTGCGACAGGGTCTCAGGGGGTGGGAAAATGAAAAACTGTTTTTT. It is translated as CASSLRQGLRGWENEKLFF.

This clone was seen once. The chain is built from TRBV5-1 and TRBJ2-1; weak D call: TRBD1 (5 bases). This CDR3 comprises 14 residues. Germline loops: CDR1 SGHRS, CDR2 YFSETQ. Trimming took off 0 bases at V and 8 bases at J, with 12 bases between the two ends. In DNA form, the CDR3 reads TGCGCCAGCAGCTTGGAGCGACAGAATCATGAGCAGTTCTTC. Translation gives CASSLERQNHEQFF.

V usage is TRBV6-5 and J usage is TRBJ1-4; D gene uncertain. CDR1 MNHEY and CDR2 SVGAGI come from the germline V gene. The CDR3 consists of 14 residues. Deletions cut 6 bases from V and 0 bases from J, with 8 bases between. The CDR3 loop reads CASREVTTNEKLFF. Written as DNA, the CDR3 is TGTGCCAGCAGGGAGGTGACAACTAATGAAAAACTGTTTTTT.

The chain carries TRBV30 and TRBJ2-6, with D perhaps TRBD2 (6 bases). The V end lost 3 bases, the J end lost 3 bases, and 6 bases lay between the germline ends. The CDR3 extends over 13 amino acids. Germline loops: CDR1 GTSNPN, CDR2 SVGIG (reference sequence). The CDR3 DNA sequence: TGTGCCTGGAGGGGACTTGGGGCCAACGTCCTGACTTTC. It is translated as CAWRGLGANVLTF.

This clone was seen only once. The DNA of the CDR3 is TGCGCCAGCACCTGGGACAGTCTCCGCTATGGCTACACCTTC. It codes for CASTWDSLRYGYTF. The chain combines TRBV23-1 with TRBJ1-2, with 7 bases matching TRBD1. TRBV23-1 is an open reading frame, and its role is uncertain. CDR3 length equals 14 residues. The J segment lost 4 bases and the V segment lost 7 bases, leaving 9 bases of the junction unmatched.

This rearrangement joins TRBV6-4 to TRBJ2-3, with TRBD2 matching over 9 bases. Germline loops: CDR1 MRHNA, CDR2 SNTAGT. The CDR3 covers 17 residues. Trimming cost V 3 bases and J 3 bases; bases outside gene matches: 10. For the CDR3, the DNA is TGTGCCAGCAGTGAACGAGCGGGGGGCTTTGGAACAGATACGCAGTATTTT. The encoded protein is CASSERAGGFGTDTQYF.

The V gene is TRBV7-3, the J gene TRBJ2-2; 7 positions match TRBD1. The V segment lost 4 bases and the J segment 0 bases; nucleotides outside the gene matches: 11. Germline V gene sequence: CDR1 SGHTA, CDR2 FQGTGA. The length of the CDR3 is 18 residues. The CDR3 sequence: CASSSTLNRGANTGELFF. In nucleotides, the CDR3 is TGTGCCAGCAGCTCGACCTTGAACAGGGGTGCGAACACCGGGGAGCTGTTTTTT.

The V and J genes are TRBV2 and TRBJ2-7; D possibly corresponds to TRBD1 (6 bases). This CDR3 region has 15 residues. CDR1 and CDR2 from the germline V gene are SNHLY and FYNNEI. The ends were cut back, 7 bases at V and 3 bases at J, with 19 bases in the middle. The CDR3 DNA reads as TGTGCCAGCAATTTGGACAGCTTAGTTGTCTACGAGCAGTACTTC. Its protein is CASNLDSLVVYEQYF.

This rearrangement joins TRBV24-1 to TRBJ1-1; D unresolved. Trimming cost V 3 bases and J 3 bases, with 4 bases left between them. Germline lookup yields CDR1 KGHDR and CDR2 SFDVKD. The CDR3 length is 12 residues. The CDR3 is CATSDRDTEAFF. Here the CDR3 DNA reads TGTGCCACCAGTGATCGTGACACTGAAGCTTTCTTT.

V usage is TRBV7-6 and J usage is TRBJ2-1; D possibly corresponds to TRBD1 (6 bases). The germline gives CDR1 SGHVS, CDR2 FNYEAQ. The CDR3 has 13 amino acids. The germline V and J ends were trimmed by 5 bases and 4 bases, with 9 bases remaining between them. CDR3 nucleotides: TGTGCCAGCAGCCCCGGACAGTACAATGAGCAGTTCTTC. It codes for CASSPGQYNEQFF.

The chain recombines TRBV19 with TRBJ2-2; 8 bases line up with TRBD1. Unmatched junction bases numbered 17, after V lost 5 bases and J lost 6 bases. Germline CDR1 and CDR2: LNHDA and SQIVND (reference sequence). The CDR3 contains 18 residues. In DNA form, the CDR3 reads TGTGCCAGTAGTCATCTGGGGGCAGGGGGCAGGTGGGCCGGGGAGCTGTTTTTT. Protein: CASSHLGAGGRWAGELFF.

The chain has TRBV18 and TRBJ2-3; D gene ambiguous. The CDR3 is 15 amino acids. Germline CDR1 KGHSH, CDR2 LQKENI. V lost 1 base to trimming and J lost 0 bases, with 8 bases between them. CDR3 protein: CASSPRAGSTDTQYF. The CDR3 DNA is TGTGCCAGCTCACCACGGGCAGGCAGCACAGATACGCAGTATTTT.